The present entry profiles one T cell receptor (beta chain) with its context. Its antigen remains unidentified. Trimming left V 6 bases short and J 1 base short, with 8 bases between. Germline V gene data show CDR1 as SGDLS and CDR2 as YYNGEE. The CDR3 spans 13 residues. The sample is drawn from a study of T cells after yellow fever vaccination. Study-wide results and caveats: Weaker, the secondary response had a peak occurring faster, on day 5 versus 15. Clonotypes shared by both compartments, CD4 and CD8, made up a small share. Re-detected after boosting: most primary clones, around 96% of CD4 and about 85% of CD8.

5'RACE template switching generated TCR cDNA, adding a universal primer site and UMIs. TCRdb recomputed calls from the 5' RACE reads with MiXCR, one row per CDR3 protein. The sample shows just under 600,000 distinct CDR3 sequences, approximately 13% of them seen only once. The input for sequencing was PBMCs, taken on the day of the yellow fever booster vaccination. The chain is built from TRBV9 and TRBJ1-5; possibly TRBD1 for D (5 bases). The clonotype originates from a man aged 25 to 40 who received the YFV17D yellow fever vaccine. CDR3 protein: CASNGGSNQPQHF. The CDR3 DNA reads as TGTGCCAGCAACGGGGGGAGCAATCAGCCCCAGCATTTT.